A selection of T cell receptor beta chains follows, all from one sample in a study of cytomegalovirus exposure and HLA in healthy donors. Sequenced by immunoSEQ multiplex PCR; TCRdb stores in-frame clones only, minus some. The sample shows about 110,000 clones, about 86% of them seen only once. The material sequenced was PBMCs. These receptors came from a young woman in good health and CMV-seropositive. Each CDR3 is given with its conserved first and last residue. Size tells how often a clone was seen (once, few, many) or the class of an expanded clone, and some rows leave it out.

V gene: TRBV2; clone size: .; CDR3 protein: CASRTSGKNEQYF
V gene: TRBV28; clone size: .; CDR3 protein: CASGLAGVYNEQFF
V gene: TRBV11-1; clone size: .; CDR3 protein: CASSSPHRNTEAFF
V gene: TRBV5-4; clone size: once; CDR3 protein: CASSSPDSEQFF
V gene: TRBV12-5; clone size: .; CDR3 protein: CASVGGEQYF
V gene: TRBV6-6; clone size: .; CDR3 protein: CASRGWMNTGELFF
V gene: TRBV5-6; clone size: .; CDR3 protein: CASSSYLAETDTGELFF
V gene: TRBV10-3; clone size: .; CDR3 protein: CAISDSPTGYEQYF
V gene: TRBV7-9; clone size: once; CDR3 protein: CASSAGTTAETQYF
V gene: TRBV18; clone size: .; CDR3 protein: CASSAGTPYGYTF
V gene: TRBV7-6; clone size: .; CDR3 protein: CASSLEAGGPIEQFF
V gene: TRBV30; clone size: .; CDR3 protein: CAWSPGLYEQYF
V gene: TRBV6-1; clone size: .; CDR3 protein: CASRADRERVYEQYF
V gene: TRBV7-9; clone size: .; CDR3 protein: CASSSRSGVPYNEQFF
V gene: TRBV2; clone size: .; CDR3 protein: CASSGQGAVGYTF
V gene: TRBV6-1; clone size: .; CDR3 protein: CASSELQGAAEQYF
V gene: TRBV19; clone size: .; CDR3 protein: CASSLMTGIGGELFF
V gene: TRBV7-6; clone size: once; CDR3 protein: CASSLETGAAYQPQHF
V gene: TRBV7-7; clone size: .; CDR3 protein: CASSLGRPLANEQFF
V gene: TRBV5-1; clone size: .; CDR3 protein: CASSLAGGQETQYF
V gene: TRBV19; clone size: .; CDR3 protein: CASIRTGGNTGELFF
V gene: TRBV6-5; clone size: .; CDR3 protein: CASRYGREMNTEAFF
V gene: TRBV2; clone size: .; CDR3 protein: CATEAGYEQFF
V gene: TRBV10-1; clone size: .; CDR3 protein: CATSNGQLPYEQYF
V gene: TRBV18; clone size: .; CDR3 protein: CASSSVGNQPQHF
V gene: TRBV4-1; clone size: .; CDR3 protein: CASSRFQGTETQYF
V gene: TRBV29-1; clone size: once; CDR3 protein: CSVGQSGHTEAFF
V gene: TRBV9; clone size: .; CDR3 protein: CASSVGGLVQETQYF
V gene: TRBV5-1; clone size: .; CDR3 protein: CASSLSTSQRRDNEQFF
V gene: TRBV5-5; clone size: .; CDR3 protein: CASSLGPLRGEAFF
V gene: TRBV19; clone size: once; CDR3 protein: CASSIGSQASTDTQYF
V gene: TRBV2; clone size: once; CDR3 protein: CASWAAQETQYF
V gene: TRBV7-3; clone size: .; CDR3 protein: CASSLGHLNTEAFF
V gene: TRBV6-5; clone size: .; CDR3 protein: CASSVQVGNQPQHF
V gene: TRBV4-1; clone size: .; CDR3 protein: CASSQDNFPGLSSGANVLTF
V gene: TRBV29-1; clone size: .; CDR3 protein: CSARGDYLGVDTQYF
V gene: TRBV5-6; clone size: .; CDR3 protein: CASSLTDNEQFF
V gene: TRBV28; clone size: .; CDR3 protein: CASSDRGLVIGYTF
V gene: TRBV28; clone size: .; CDR3 protein: CASSPGRYYGYTF
V gene: TRBV5-6; clone size: .; CDR3 protein: CASSRDRGIATNEKLFF
V gene: TRBV2; clone size: .; CDR3 protein: CASSPRARYTEAFF
V gene: TRBV6-6; clone size: few; CDR3 protein: CASSYTGEAGELFF
V gene: TRBV7-9; clone size: .; CDR3 protein: CASSGTGHNTGELFF
V gene: TRBV5-1; clone size: .; CDR3 protein: CASRTGALLEETQYF
V gene: TRBV6-5; clone size: once; CDR3 protein: CASSTGTESSLPQYF
V gene: TRBV11-2; clone size: .; CDR3 protein: CASSLDSRGFNQPQHF
V gene: TRBV27; clone size: .; CDR3 protein: CASSQLAGQRGNEQFF